Listed below are T cell receptor beta chains from one sample, sequenced in a study of shared clonotypes between healthy human individuals. Measured with immunoSEQ multiplex PCR; TCRdb has only the in-frame clones, and not every one. In the table there are 1.5 million to 2.5 million clones, 85% to 95% of which are singletons. The sequenced material came from naive CD8+ T cells sorted from blood. The receptors shown here come from a man younger than 35 in good health. CDR3s include the opening cysteine and the closing phenylalanine or tryptophan. Fields, in order: V gene, D gene, clone size, J gene, CDR3 protein, CDR3 DNA. A D gene is named only where the DNA matches it firmly. A row's size may be missing; if present it is once, few, many or a size class.

TRBV6-1	TRBD2	NA	TRBJ2-3	CASSDYGRGSTDTQYF	TGTGCCAGCAGTGATTACGGGAGGGGTAGCACAGATACGCAGTATTTT
TRBV27	NA	once	TRBJ1-5	CASSTRQNSNQPQHF	TGTGCCAGCAGTACTCGACAGAATAGCAATCAGCCCCAGCATTTT
TRBV7-9	NA	NA	TRBJ2-3	CASGAQGDTQYF	TGTGCCAGCGGAGCCCAAGGAGATACGCAGTATTTT
TRBV7-6	NA	few	TRBJ1-2	CASSLGGGPHYGYTF	TGTGCCAGCAGCTTAGGGGGTGGACCGCACTATGGCTACACCTTC
TRBV6-1	NA	NA	TRBJ2-7	CASSEGHSYEQYF	TGTGCCAGCAGTGAAGGGCACAGCTACGAGCAGTACTTC
TRBV7-9	NA	NA	TRBJ2-1	CASSLDTGEQFF	TGTGCCAGCAGCTTGGATACAGGCGAGCAGTTCTTC
TRBV5-4	NA	NA	TRBJ1-2	CASSLGGDYGYTF	TGTGCCAGCAGCTTGGGAGGCGACTATGGCTACACCTTC
TRBV6-5	NA	NA	TRBJ1-2	CASSYSEGIIGYTF	TGTGCCAGCAGTTACTCGGAGGGAATTATTGGCTACACCTTC
TRBV11-1	NA	NA	TRBJ1-1	CASSPQMNTEAFF	TGTGCCAGCAGCCCTCAGATGAACACTGAAGCTTTCTTT
TRBV27	NA	NA	TRBJ1-5	CASSLGVSNQPQHF	TGTGCCAGCAGCCTGGGGGTTAGCAATCAGCCCCAGCATTTT
TRBV29-1	TRBD1	NA	TRBJ1-6	CSGFRGQGSNSPLHF	TGCAGCGGATTCAGGGGGCAAGGGTCCAATTCACCCCTCCACTTT
TRBV6-6	NA	NA	TRBJ2-2	CASSYPGTTNTGELFF	TGTGCCAGCAGTTACCCCGGGACAACGAACACCGGGGAGCTGTTTTTT
TRBV27	NA	NA	TRBJ2-7	CASRGRSGPSYEQYF	TGTGCCAGCAGGGGACGGTCGGGCCCCTCCTACGAGCAGTACTTC
TRBV4-3	NA	NA	TRBJ2-7	CASSPGLGYEQYF	TGCGCCAGCAGCCCGGGACTTGGCTACGAGCAGTACTTC
TRBV2	TRBD2	NA	TRBJ2-7	CASSELAGVTYEQYF	TGTGCCAGCAGTGAATTGGCGGGGGTTACCTACGAGCAGTACTTC
TRBV27	TRBD2	once	TRBJ2-7	CASSPSGAAYEQYF	TGTGCCAGCAGCCCTAGCGGGGCTGCCTACGAGCAGTACTTC
TRBV28	NA	NA	TRBJ2-5	CASTQRGLQETQYF	TGTGCCAGCACTCAAAGGGGACTCCAAGAGACCCAGTACTTC
TRBV11-2	TRBD1	NA	TRBJ2-7	CASSTWTGPSSYEQYF	TGTGCCAGCAGCACGTGGACAGGGCCAAGCTCCTACGAGCAGTACTTC
TRBV6-5	NA	NA	TRBJ1-2	CASSYSGENYGYTF	TGTGCCAGCAGTTACTCTGGAGAGAACTATGGCTACACCTTC
TRBV19	TRBD1	NA	TRBJ2-7	CASTAIQGYEQYF	TGTGCCAGTACCGCCATACAGGGGTACGAGCAGTACTTC
TRBV11-2	TRBD2	NA	TRBJ2-1	CASSFSTSGGANEQFF	TGTGCCAGCAGCTTTAGTACGAGCGGGGGGGCCAATGAGCAGTTCTTC
TRBV9	TRBD1	NA	TRBJ1-4	CASSARDSTNEKLFF	TGTGCCAGCAGCGCGAGGGACAGCACTAATGAAAAACTGTTTTTT
TRBV6-1	NA	few	TRBJ1-1	CASSDEGPRMNTEAFF	TGTGCCAGCAGTGACGAGGGTCCACGCATGAACACTGAAGCTTTCTTT
TRBV7-9	NA	NA	TRBJ2-3	CASSPPHTDTQYF	TGTGCCAGCAGTCCCCCACACACAGATACGCAGTATTTT
TRBV2	NA	NA	TRBJ2-3	CASSDSGVVTDTQYF	TGTGCCAGCAGTGATTCGGGAGTGGTGACAGATACGCAGTATTTT
TRBV19	NA	NA	TRBJ1-2	CASSIDKEVYYGYTF	TGTGCCAGTAGTATAGATAAAGAGGTCTACTATGGCTACACCTTC
TRBV11-2	NA	NA	TRBJ2-7	CASSSGSSSGQYF	TGTGCCAGCAGCTCGGGTTCCTCCTCGGGCCAGTACTTC
TRBV27	NA	NA	TRBJ2-1	CASSGGPHNEQFF	TGTGCCAGCTCCGGGGGGCCGCACAATGAGCAGTTCTTC
TRBV9	TRBD1	NA	TRBJ1-4	CASSGDSATNEKLFF	TGTGCCAGCAGCGGGGACAGCGCAACTAATGAAAAACTGTTTTTT
TRBV7-2	NA	NA	TRBJ1-5	CASSLDRDSNQPQHF	TGTGCCAGCAGCTTAGACCGGGACAGCAATCAGCCCCAGCATTTT
TRBV7-8	NA	NA	TRBJ1-4	CASIRWSNVGDPNEKLFF	TGTGCCAGCATTCGCTGGAGCAACGTCGGGGATCCGAATGAAAAACTGTTTTTT
TRBV5-4	NA	NA	TRBJ2-3	CASSLSVRSDTQYF	TGTGCCAGCAGCTTGTCGGTTAGAAGCGATACGCAGTATTTT
TRBV5-4	TRBD2	NA	TRBJ2-7	CASSPRGVAGGGEQYF	TGTGCCAGCAGCCCCAGAGGAGTAGCGGGAGGAGGTGAGCAGTACTTC
TRBV27	NA	NA	TRBJ1-2	CASSSKDRANYGYTF	TGTGCCAGCAGTTCAAAGGACAGAGCTAACTATGGCTACACCTTC
TRBV7-8	TRBD2	NA	TRBJ2-1	CASSPSGTSGAPSSYNEQFF	TGTGCCAGCAGCCCCTCCGGGACTAGCGGGGCCCCAAGCTCCTACAATGAGCAGTTCTTC
TRBV4-1	NA	NA	TRBJ2-7	CASSQVAGREQYF	TGCGCCAGCAGCCAAGTGGCGGGGCGAGAGCAGTACTTC
TRBV5-4	TRBD1	NA	TRBJ2-2	CASSDDRGRAGELFF	TGTGCCAGCAGCGACGACAGGGGTCGAGCCGGGGAGCTGTTTTTT
TRBV27	NA	NA	TRBJ1-1	CASSLGQDTEAFF	TGTGCCAGCAGTTTGGGCCAGGACACTGAAGCTTTCTTT
TRBV27	TRBD2	NA	TRBJ2-5	CASSAQAGGPGWVETQYF	TGTGCCAGCAGTGCCCAAGCGGGAGGGCCGGGTTGGGTAGAGACCCAGTACTTC
TRBV5-1	NA	NA	TRBJ2-5	CASSLGPEAYETQYF	TGCGCCAGCAGCTTGGGCCCTGAGGCGTACGAGACCCAGTACTTC
TRBV4-1	TRBD2	NA	TRBJ2-5	CASSQAGGGAETQYF	TGCGCCAGCAGCCAAGCTGGCGGGGGGGCCGAGACCCAGTACTTC
TRBV7-2	NA	NA	TRBJ2-3	CASSLARTDTQYF	TGTGCCAGCAGCTTAGCACGGACAGATACGCAGTATTTT
TRBV27	NA	NA	TRBJ2-7	CASRPEVGDPYEQYF	TGTGCCAGCAGGCCTGAGGTGGGGGACCCCTACGAGCAGTACTTC
TRBV7-2	NA	NA	TRBJ1-1	CASSLQPSLYTEAFF	TGTGCCAGCAGTTTACAGCCGAGTCTCTACACTGAAGCTTTCTTT
TRBV5-4	NA	NA	TRBJ1-1	CASSFEATEAFF	TGTGCCAGCAGCTTTGAGGCGACTGAAGCTTTCTTT
TRBV28	NA	NA	TRBJ2-6	CASSPLDISQSGANVLTF	TGTGCCAGCAGTCCCCTCGACATTTCCCAGAGCGGAGCCAACGTCCTGACTTTC
TRBV27	TRBD1	NA	TRBJ2-1	CASWNIAGGAYNEQFF	TGTGCCAGCTGGAATATAGCAGGGGGCGCGTACAATGAGCAGTTCTTC
TRBV19	TRBD1	NA	TRBJ1-1	CATGTGGEAFF	TGTGCCACGGGGACAGGGGGTGAAGCTTTCTTT
TRBV5-1	NA	NA	TRBJ2-2	CARTTPFFGELFF	TGCGCCAGGACCACTCCATTCTTCGGGGAGCTGTTTTTT
TRBV5-6	TRBD1	NA	TRBJ2-7	CASSQLVMGRTGTNYEQYF	TGTGCCAGCAGCCAGCTTGTGATGGGACGGACAGGGACGAACTACGAGCAGTACTTC
TRBV19	NA	NA	TRBJ2-7	CASSIQGSHEQYF	TGTGCCAGTAGTATACAGGGTTCCCACGAGCAGTACTTC
TRBV14	NA	once	TRBJ1-2	CASSQVRYGYTF	TGTGCCAGCAGCCAAGTCCGGTATGGCTACACCTTC
TRBV2	NA	NA	TRBJ2-7	CASSEGVEQYF	TGTGCCAGCAGTGAAGGGGTCGAGCAGTACTTC